The 20 T cell receptor beta chains reported below all come from one sample, sequenced in a study of cytomegalovirus exposure and HLA in healthy donors. 60 Vbeta and 13 Jbeta primers were used in PCR. The data were produced by immunoSEQ multiplex PCR, yet TCRdb's version contains in-frame clones alone and is incomplete. The table has some 190,000 clones, over 65% seen once. Sequenced material: PBMCs. These receptors were collected from a man in his late teens or twenties in good health and CMV-seronegative.

The chain joins TRBV25-1 to TRBJ2-1; tentatively, D is TRBD2 (7 bases). V was clipped by 4 bases and J by 8 bases, with 9 bases between them. The germline CDR1 and CDR2 sequences are MGHDK and SYGVNS. The CDR3 contains 12 residues. The DNA of the CDR3 is TGTGCCAGCAGTGGGGAGGGGGATGAGCAGTTCTTC. Encoded protein: CASSGEGDEQFF.

The chain is built from TRBV2 and TRBJ2-5; 7 nucleotides match TRBD2. The CDR3 length is 14 residues. Germline V CDR1 and CDR2: SNHLY, FYNNEI. The V and J ends lost 9 bases and 5 bases, in that order; junction bases with no gene match: 12. CDR3 nucleotide sequence: TGTGCCAGTGAGGGCGGCGGGGGTATCGAGACCCAGTACTTC. It encodes CASEGGGGIETQYF.

The J gene is TRBJ2-7, the V gene TRBV4-3; D is unresolved. Germline V gene sequence: CDR1 LGHNA, CDR2 YSLEER. CDR3 length equals 13 residues. V lost 3 bases and J 2 bases, leaving 8 bases between the germline ends. CDR3 residues: CASSHGPTYEQYF. As DNA, the CDR3 is TGCGCCAGCAGCCATGGGCCCACCTACGAGCAGTACTTC.

The chain has TRBV6-6 and TRBJ1-4, with unresolved D. Germline V lookup: CDR1 MNHNY, CDR2 SVGAGI (reference sequence). The CDR3 sequence is 14 residues long. Trimming took 2 bases from V and 5 from J, leaving 9 bases between them. The CDR3 DNA reads TGTGCCAGCAGTTACGGGCAGACGAATGAAAAACTGTTTTTT. The encoded protein is CASSYGQTNEKLFF.

A few counts support this clone. The gene calls are TRBV19 and TRBJ1-1; D unresolved. From germline, CDR1 is LNHDA and CDR2 SQIVND (reference sequence). The V end lost 4 bases, the J end lost 0 bases, and 9 bases lay between the germline ends. This CDR3 spans 14 amino acids. This CDR3 is CASSSGRLNTEAFF. DNA of the CDR3: TGTGCCAGTAGTAGCGGGCGATTGAACACTGAAGCTTTCTTT.

This rearrangement joins TRBV6-5 to TRBJ2-5; no clear D. The CDR3 totals 14 residues. The germline V gene has CDR1 MNHEY and CDR2 SVGAGI. The V and J ends lost 0 bases and 2 bases respectively, with 7 bases between them. The CDR3 DNA is TGTGCCAGCAGTTACTCGCCAGGTCAAGAGACCCAGTACTTC. Encoded protein: CASSYSPGQETQYF.

This chain links TRBV5-4 with TRBJ1-2, with 8 bases lining up with TRBD1. Per the germline V gene, CDR1 is SGHNT and CDR2 is YYREEE (reference sequence). With 4 bases clipped from V and 5 bases from J, the junction kept 10 bases outside the gene matches. The CDR3 consists of 15 residues. The CDR3 coding sequence is TGTGCCAGCAGCCTAGACGGCACAGGGGGATATGGCTACACCTTC. Translated: CASSLDGTGGYGYTF.

V gene TRBV19 combines with J gene TRBJ1-6; 7 bases are a match to TRBD1. Germline lookup yields CDR1 LNHDA and CDR2 SQIVND (reference sequence). V dropped 4 bases and J dropped 5; count of bases not matched to a gene: 5. The CDR3 has 15 residues. As DNA, the CDR3 is TGTGCCAGTAGTACCGACAGGGTCAATAATTCACCCCTCCACTTT. This translates into CASSTDRVNNSPLHF.

This chain joins TRBV5-1 and TRBJ1-3; 9 nucleotides agree with TRBD1. V shed 2 bases, J shed 9 bases, and the junction held 9 bases outside the gene matches. The CDR3 covers 15 residues. Germline CDR1 is SGHRS and CDR2 is YFSETQ. The CDR3 DNA reads as TGCGCCAGCAGCTTTGCGGGGACAGGGTATGGCACCATATATTTT. Protein product: CASSFAGTGYGTIYF.

The V call is TRBV5-1, the J call TRBJ2-5, with D possibly matching TRBD2 (5 bases). The ends were cut back, 0 bases at V and 4 bases at J, with 16 bases in the middle. In germline, CDR1 is SGHRS, CDR2 YFSETQ. This CDR3 is 16 amino acids long. The CDR3 sequence: CASSLVPSPGRETQYF. For the CDR3, the DNA is TGCGCCAGCAGCTTGGTACCCTCTCCTGGGAGAGAGACCCAGTACTTC.

The chain joins TRBV7-2 to TRBJ1-2; no definite D call. The CDR3 extends over 16 amino acids. V was cut by 5 bases and J by 2 bases, with 18 bases left in between. Germline assignment: CDR1 SGHTA and CDR2 FQGNSA. CDR3 nucleotides: TGTGCCAGCAGCGCAACCGTTACTATAGCGAACTATGGCTACACCTTC. Protein product: CASSATVTIANYGYTF.

This clone turned up a few times. The rearrangement links TRBV5-4 to TRBJ2-3; 8 bases line up with TRBD2. Germline V gene lookup returns CDR1 SGHNT and CDR2 YYREEE (reference sequence). The CDR3 is 14 residues long. J lost 4 bases, V lost 4 bases, and 5 bases had no gene match. This CDR3 is CASSEREPPDTQYF. CDR3 in DNA: TGTGCCAGCAGCGAGCGGGAGCCCCCAGATACGCAGTATTTT.

The gene calls are TRBV27 and TRBJ2-7; 10 nucleotides line up with TRBD1. This CDR3 contains 16 residues. The germline CDR1 and CDR2 sequences are MNHEY and SMNVEV (reference sequence). J gave up 2 bases and V 4 bases, and 8 bases lay outside the gene matches. CDR3 DNA: TGTGCCAGCAGTTACACCGGGACAGGGGTCCCCTACGAGCAGTACTTC. It specifies CASSYTGTGVPYEQYF.

This clone has just a few counts. The rearrangement links TRBV2 to TRBJ1-4, with D uncertain. CDR3 size: 14 residues. The ends were cut back, 6 bases at V and 13 bases at J, with 21 bases in the middle. CDR1 SNHLY and CDR2 FYNNEI come from the germline V gene. The CDR3 sequence is CASRQLHTAEGLFF. As DNA, the CDR3 is TGTGCCAGCAGACAACTACATACAGCGGAAGGACTGTTTTTT.

The rearrangement links TRBV5-1 to TRBJ1-3, with 7 bases matching TRBD1. The CDR3 covers 15 residues. Germline assignment: CDR1 SGHRS and CDR2 YFSETQ. Unmatched junction bases numbered 4, after V lost 4 bases and J lost 0 bases. Here the CDR3 DNA reads TGCGCCAGCAGCCGGGACAGACTCTCTGGAAACACCATATATTTT. It is translated as CASSRDRLSGNTIYF. Combining the CDR3 with reference TRBV5-1 and TRBJ1-3 gives the whole variable domain KAGVTQTPRYLIKTRGQQVTLSCSPISGHRSVSWYQQTPGQGLQFLFEYFSETQRNKGNFPGRFSGRQFSNSRSEMNVSTLELGDSALYLCASSRDRLSGNTIYFGEGSWLTVV.

The V call is TRBV2, the J call TRBJ2-5, with 8 positions matching TRBD2. After removal of 2 bases from V and 7 bases from J, the junction contained 18 bases not matched to a gene. This CDR3 comprises 18 residues. Per the germline V gene, CDR1 is SNHLY and CDR2 is FYNNEI. CDR3 DNA sequence: TGTGCCAGCAGTGAAAAGGGGGGAACTAGCGGCCTTTGGGGGACCCAGTACTTC. Amino acid sequence: CASSEKGGTSGLWGTQYF.

The chain links TRBV19 to TRBJ2-3; possibly TRBD2 for D (6 bases). This CDR3 is 14 amino acids long. Per germline, CDR1 LNHDA and CDR2 SQIVND (reference sequence). Trimming took 2 bases from V and 2 from J, leaving 8 bases between them. CDR3 sequence (DNA): TGTGCCAGTAGTATAAGCGGGCTCACAGATACGCAGTATTTT. Amino acids: CASSISGLTDTQYF.

The V and J genes are TRBV4-2 and TRBJ2-7; 9 bases map to TRBD1. The CDR3 contains 17 residues. V gave up 4 bases and J gave up 1 base; unmatched junction bases: 11. Germline-derived CDR1 and CDR2 are LGHNA and YNFKEQ. The CDR3 here is CASSPMTGGYSSYEQYF. The CDR3 bases are TGTGCCAGCAGCCCTATGACAGGGGGTTATAGTTCCTACGAGCAGTACTTC.

J is TRBJ2-1 and V is TRBV6-4; TRBD1 is a possible D gene (6 bases). Looked up from germline, CDR1 is MRHNA and CDR2 is SNTAGT. The CDR3 has 14 residues. Trimming shortened V by 2 bases and J by 5 bases, and 10 bases separated the two germline ends. The CDR3 nucleotides are TGTGCCAGCAGTGACGATGGGGGCCACAATGAGCAGTTCTTC. Translated: CASSDDGGHNEQFF.

The CDR3 here is CASSPGHNFEAFF. In nucleotides, the CDR3 is TGTGCCAGCAGCCCGGGACATAACTTTGAAGCTTTCTTT. This sequence joins TRBV6-1 and TRBJ1-1, with TRBD1 as a possible D gene (6 bases). The CDR3 consists of 13 residues. V lost 6 bases and J 7 bases, leaving 15 bases between the germline ends. Germline CDR1 MNHNS, CDR2 SASEGT.